This T cell receptor beta chain stems from a study of blood T cell repertoires in COVID-19. Across the whole study: The cDNA or gDNA used as material had been derived from T cells, B-cell-depleted T cells, or PBMCs.

Individuals aged 18 to 89 years were recruited from about two dozen US areas. Participants reported their clinical history, and cohort assignment relied on those reports. In the 2 weeks before study entry, exposed participants met a COVID-19 case, which was PCR-confirmed or clinician-diagnosed. CDR1 and CDR2 (germline): SGDLS, YYNGEE. Trimming cost V 0 bases and J 4 bases, with 10 bases left between them. CDR3 length: 14 amino acids. The repertoire was sequenced with immunoSEQ multiplex PCR; TCRdb's copy has only in-frame clones and lacks some. The sample contains hundreds of thousands of clones, about four fifths of which appear only once.

V gene TRBV9 combines with J gene TRBJ1-1; perhaps TRBD1 as D (6 bases). The sequence was obtained from a woman between 35 and 50 years old who had been exposed to COVID-19. Sequenced input: PBMCs or T cells enriched from blood (not recorded which). This chain's CDR3 is CASSVVQGSTEAFF. Here the CDR3 DNA reads TGTGCCAGCAGCGTAGTGCAGGGGAGCACTGAAGCTTTCTTT.